The TCR beta chain under discussion was sequenced for a study of blood T cells in healthy people across ages. Overall study findings and caveats: The recorded TCR beta diversity per million T cells decreased in a roughly linear manner with age.

V was clipped by 0 bases and J by 1 base; unmatched bases: 6. The CDR3 is 16 residues long. Germline V gene data show CDR1 as LGHNA and CDR2 as YNFKEQ. Primed by a sample-barcoded 5' primer and a J-beta primer mix, a second PCR proceeded for 7 to 11 cycles. TCRdb processed the 5' RACE reads anew with MiXCR; each CDR3 protein has one entry. The table has about 1.4 million distinct CDR3 sequences, approximately 59% seen once. With regard to this clonotype: Its target is unknown.

Each sample gave at least 6.5 million isolated PBMCs. This rearrangement joins TRBV4-2 to TRBJ2-7; TRBD2 aligns across 7 bases. The TCR was taken from a man between 18 and 29 years old in good health. The sample comprised blood. CDR3 bases: TGTGCCAGCAGCCAAGACTCGGCTAGCGGTTCCTACGAGCAGTACTTC. Translating it yields CASSQDSASGSYEQYF.